A single sample is the source of the 30 T cell receptor beta chains below, sequenced in a study of cytomegalovirus exposure and HLA in healthy donors. Sequencing used immunoSEQ multiplex PCR; TCRdb keeps in-frame clones, though not all of them. The table includes about 72,000 clones, 94% detected once. The material sequenced was PBMCs. All receptors come from a woman aged 18-35 years in good health and CMV-seronegative.

V is TRBV5-1 and J is TRBJ2-7, with TRBD2 matching over 11 bases. The CDR3 is 15 residues long. The germline V gene has CDR1 SGHRS and CDR2 YFSETQ. J lost 8 bases, V lost 7 bases, and 14 bases had no gene match. The CDR3 here is CASRGAPSGGRKQYF. In DNA, the CDR3 is TGCGCCAGCCGGGGGGCGCCTAGCGGGGGGAGGAAGCAGTACTTC. Supplemented by reference TRBV5-1 and TRBJ2-7, the full variable domain reads KAGVTQTPRYLIKTRGQQVTLSCSPISGHRSVSWYQQTPGQGLQFLFEYFSETQRNKGNFPGRFSGRQFSNSRSEMNVSTLELGDSALYLCASRGAPSGGRKQYFGPGTRLTVT.

The chain uses TRBV18 and TRBJ1-4, with 8 nucleotides matching TRBD1. CDR3 size: 14 residues. The ends lost 6 bases at V and 0 bases at J; junction bases unmatched: 0. Germline V gene lookup returns CDR1 KGHSH and CDR2 LQKENI. CDR3 protein: CASSTGATNEKLFF. In DNA, the CDR3 is TGTGCCAGCTCGACAGGGGCAACTAATGAAAAACTGTTTTTT.

V and J are TRBV7-2 and TRBJ1-5; TRBD1 matches 8 bases. Trimming took 5 bases from V and 6 from J; bases not matched to a gene: 9. Germline V gene sequence: CDR1 SGHTA, CDR2 FQGNSA. The CDR3 consists of 15 residues. For the CDR3, the DNA is TGTGCCAGCAGCCCCATTACAGGGGGACGTCAGCCCCAGCATTTT. Amino acids: CASSPITGGRQPQHF. The variable domain in full, with the rest retrieved from reference TRBV7-2 and TRBJ1-5, is GAGVSQSPSNKVTEKGKDVELRCDPISGHTALYWYRQSLGQGLEFLIYFQGNSAPDKSGLPSDRFSAERTGGSVSTLTIQRTQQEDSAVYLCASSPITGGRQPQHFGDGTRLSIL.

This chain connects TRBV15 to TRBJ1-2; maybe TRBD1 (6 bases). Between the trimmed V and J ends, which lost 5 bases and 5 bases, there was a span of 12 bases. CDR1 LNHNV and CDR2 YYDKDF come from the germline V gene (reference sequence). The CDR3 runs 13 residues. CDR3 bases: TGTGCCACCAGCCGGGCGGGGGCATATGGCTACACCTTC. Its translation: CATSRAGAYGYTF. Filled out from reference TRBV15 and TRBJ1-2, the complete variable domain reads DAMVIQNPRYQVTQFGKPVTLSCSQTLNHNVMYWYQQKSSQAPKLLFHYYDKDFNNEADTPDNFQSRRPNTSFCFLDIRSPGLGDTAMYLCATSRAGAYGYTFGSGTRLTVV.

The chain is built from TRBV7-2 and TRBJ2-1; a weak D match, TRBD2 (5 bases). Between the trimmed V and J ends, which lost 3 bases and 3 bases, there was a span of 12 bases. Looked up from germline, CDR1 is SGHTA and CDR2 is FQGNSA. This CDR3 contains 15 residues. The CDR3 DNA reads TGTGCCAGCAGCTTGTCGGGGAACAACTACAATGAGCAGTTCTTC. This translates into CASSLSGNNYNEQFF.

The chain has TRBV7-8 and TRBJ1-5; 10 positions agree with TRBD1. The CDR3 sequence is 18 residues long. Unmatched junction bases numbered 15, after V lost 5 bases and J lost 5 bases. Germline V gene lookup returns CDR1 SGHVS and CDR2 FQNEAQ. The CDR3 DNA sequence: TGTGCCAGCAGCGAAATTATCCAATGGACAGGGGGATATCAGCCCCAGCATTTT. This gives the protein CASSEIIQWTGGYQPQHF. Supplemented by reference TRBV7-8 and TRBJ1-5, the full variable domain reads GAGVSQSPRYKVAKRGQDVALRCDPISGHVSLFWYQQALGQGPEFLTYFQNEAQLDKSGLPSDRFFAERPEGSVSTLKIQRTQQEDSAVYLCASSEIIQWTGGYQPQHFGDGTRLSIL.

CDR3 loop: CASSFGQGVQPQHF. CDR3 coding DNA: TGTGCCAGCAGCTTCGGGCAGGGTGTACAGCCCCAGCATTTT. V usage is TRBV2 and J usage is TRBJ1-5; possible D gene TRBD1, 5 bases. The CDR3 totals 14 residues. V lost 6 bases, J lost 7 bases, and 16 bases lay in between. The germline V gene has CDR1 SNHLY and CDR2 FYNNEI.

The chain joins TRBV5-1 to TRBJ2-1; 8 bases line up with TRBD2. J gave up 13 bases and V 2 bases, and 5 bases lay outside the gene matches. The CDR3 spans 12 residues. Germline V lookup: CDR1 SGHRS, CDR2 YFSETQ. The CDR3 is CASSFSGGPQFF. The CDR3 DNA is TGCGCCAGCAGCTTCAGCGGGGGACCCCAGTTCTTC. Looking up the rest from reference TRBV5-1 and TRBJ2-1 gives the full variable domain: KAGVTQTPRYLIKTRGQQVTLSCSPISGHRSVSWYQQTPGQGLQFLFEYFSETQRNKGNFPGRFSGRQFSNSRSEMNVSTLELGDSALYLCASSFSGGPQFFGPGTRLTVL.

The chain links TRBV13 to TRBJ1-2; no definite D call. This CDR3 region has 14 residues. Trimming left V 5 bases short and J 4 bases short, with 14 bases between. Germline assignment: CDR1 PRHDT and CDR2 FYEKMQ (reference sequence). The CDR3 loop reads CASSPGPAGYGYTF. In DNA, the CDR3 is TGTGCCAGCAGCCCGGGTCCGGCGGGCTATGGCTACACCTTC.

The V gene is TRBV4-1, the J gene TRBJ2-3; no clear D gene. V gave up 1 base and J gave up 2 bases, with 7 bases separating them. CDR1 and CDR2 from the germline V gene are MGHRA and YSYEKL. This CDR3 has 14 amino acids. This CDR3 is CASSQALNTDTQYF. CDR3 nucleotide sequence: TGCGCCAGCAGCCAAGCCCTAAACACAGATACGCAGTATTTT.

This clone appeared a single time. The V call is TRBV19, the J call TRBJ1-4, with a weak D call TRBD1 (6 bases). V was shortened by 6 bases and J by 8 bases, with 16 bases between the two germline ends. Germline assignment: CDR1 LNHDA and CDR2 SQIVND (reference sequence). The CDR3 is 14 residues long. The CDR3 loop is CASRVSGGREKLFF. The CDR3 coding sequence is TGTGCCAGTAGAGTGAGTGGGGGCAGAGAAAAACTGTTTTTT.

This rearrangement joins TRBV28 to TRBJ1-5; tentative D call: TRBD1 (5 bases). V was trimmed by 6 bases and J by 4 bases, leaving 16 bases between them. This CDR3 spans 15 amino acids. The germline CDR1 and CDR2 sequences are MDHEN and SYDVKM. CDR3 nucleotides: TGTGCCAGCAGCGTGGGGGGTTCGTGGAATCAGCCCCAGCATTTT. As protein: CASSVGGSWNQPQHF.

The CDR3 here is CASSVAGGRFETQYF. The CDR3 DNA sequence: TGCGCCAGCAGTGTAGCGGGGGGGCGTTTTGAGACCCAGTACTTC. The J gene is TRBJ2-5, the V gene TRBV10-2, with 11 bases matching TRBD2. J gave up 5 bases and V 4 bases, and 6 bases lay outside the gene matches. The length of the CDR3 is 15 residues. CDR1 is WSHSY, CDR2 SAAADI, per germline.

The chain couples TRBV19 to TRBJ2-3; 10 positions agree with TRBD1. Germline V gene data show CDR1 as LNHDA and CDR2 as SQIVND (reference sequence). V trimming: 1 base; J trimming: 4 bases; junction bases outside the gene matches: 5. This CDR3 has 16 residues. CDR3 protein: CASSIVGGTGADTQYF. The CDR3, as DNA: TGTGCCAGTAGTATAGTCGGAGGGACAGGGGCAGATACGCAGTATTTT.

This clone has a single count. The rearrangement uses TRBV5-1 and TRBJ1-1; 9 bases are a match to TRBD1. Germline CDR1 and CDR2: SGHRS and YFSETQ. The ends lost 4 bases at V and 4 bases at J; junction bases unmatched: 8. CDR3 length: 15 residues. CDR3 nucleotides: TGCGCCAGCAGCCCGGGACAGGGTTTCATCACTGAAGCTTTCTTT. It is translated as CASSPGQGFITEAFF.

The genes are TRBV5-1 and TRBJ2-5; perhaps TRBD2 as D (6 bases). Germline V gives CDR1 SGHRS, CDR2 YFSETQ. The CDR3 sequence is 14 residues long. Between the trimmed V and J ends, which lost 2 bases and 3 bases, there was a span of 11 bases. The CDR3 here is CASSFAGGKETQYF. The CDR3 DNA is TGCGCCAGCAGCTTTGCTGGGGGGAAAGAGACCCAGTACTTC.

CDR3 protein: CASSLGGQLEKTQYF. DNA for the CDR3: TGTGCCAGCAGCTTAGGCGGACAGCTTGAGAAGACCCAGTACTTC. The rearrangement links TRBV7-2 to TRBJ2-5; D might be TRBD1 (6 bases). Germline V lookup: CDR1 SGHTA, CDR2 FQGNSA. The CDR3 is 15 amino acids. The V end was cut by 1 base, the J end by 6 bases, with 15 bases between. The variable domain in full, completed from reference TRBV7-2 and TRBJ2-5, reads GAGVSQSPSNKVTEKGKDVELRCDPISGHTALYWYRQSLGQGLEFLIYFQGNSAPDKSGLPSDRFSAERTGGSVSTLTIQRTQQEDSAVYLCASSLGGQLEKTQYFGPGTRLLVL.

The chain employs TRBV5-4 and TRBJ2-7; D is perhaps TRBD2 (5 bases). This CDR3 has 14 amino acids. The V end was cut by 4 bases, the J end by 0 bases, with 11 bases between. Germline CDR1 is SGHNT and CDR2 is YYREEE (reference sequence). This CDR3 reads CASSREQVSYEQYF. The CDR3 nucleotides are TGTGCCAGCAGCAGGGAGCAGGTCTCCTACGAGCAGTACTTC. Using reference TRBV5-4 and TRBJ2-7 for the parts outside the CDR3, the full variable domain is ETGVTQSPTHLIKTRGQQVTLRCSSQSGHNTVSWYQQALGQGPQFIFQYYREEENGRGNFPPRFSGLQFPNYSSELNVNALELDDSALYLCASSREQVSYEQYFGPGTRLTVT.

The chain combines TRBV2 with TRBJ1-3; D perhaps matches TRBD1 (5 bases). This CDR3 region has 11 residues. Germline-derived CDR1 and CDR2 are SNHLY and FYNNEI. V gave up 5 bases and J gave up 7 bases, with 6 bases separating them. The chain's CDR3 is CASSPGNTIYF. The CDR3 DNA reads as TGTGCCAGCAGTCCAGGGAACACCATATATTTT.

This sequence joins TRBV6-5 and TRBJ2-4; 7 nucleotides match TRBD2. This CDR3 has 12 amino acids. Looked up from germline, CDR1 is MNHEY and CDR2 is SVGAGI. V was pared by 8 bases and J by 9 bases, with 7 bases of the junction left unmatched. As DNA, the CDR3 is TGTGCCAGCCGAATTCCGGGGGGCATTCAGTACTTC. Amino acid sequence: CASRIPGGIQYF.

The chain recombines TRBV2 with TRBJ2-7, with TRBD1 matching 10 bases. The germline gives CDR1 SNHLY, CDR2 FYNNEI. V lost 2 bases and J lost 6; bases outside the gene matches: 7. This CDR3 is 15 amino acids long. This CDR3 is CASSESGTGAREQYF. The CDR3 DNA reads as TGTGCCAGCAGTGAATCTGGGACAGGGGCCCGCGAGCAGTACTTC.

The J gene is TRBJ2-1, the V gene TRBV18; TRBD2 agrees at 11 bases. The V segment lost 2 bases and the J segment 0 bases; nucleotides outside the gene matches: 9. The CDR3 loop spans 19 amino acids. Per germline, CDR1 KGHSH and CDR2 LQKENI. The CDR3 reads CASSPKLAGAHSSYNEQFF. CDR3 coding DNA: TGTGCCAGCTCACCAAAACTAGCGGGGGCCCATAGCTCCTACAATGAGCAGTTCTTC.

The chain combines TRBV9 with TRBJ2-1, with a weak D call TRBD1 (6 bases). The CDR3 is 13 amino acids. With 4 bases removed from V and 7 bases from J, the gap between germline ends came to 12 bases. CDR1 SGDLS and CDR2 YYNGEE come from the germline V gene. CDR3: CASSRGRGNEQFF. For the CDR3, the DNA is TGTGCCAGCAGCAGGGGAAGGGGGAATGAGCAGTTCTTC.

J is TRBJ1-4 and V is TRBV19, with D unclear. This CDR3 is 15 amino acids long. V lost 4 bases, J lost 4 bases, and 13 bases lay in between. CDR1 and CDR2 from the germline V gene are LNHDA and SQIVND (reference sequence). CDR3 loop: CASSTGLANNEKLFF. In DNA form, the CDR3 reads TGTGCCAGTAGTACCGGACTAGCTAATAATGAAAAACTGTTTTTT.

This chain uses TRBV28 with TRBJ1-1; D remains ambiguous. The length of the CDR3 is 11 residues. Germline values: CDR1 MDHEN, CDR2 SYDVKM. V lost 6 bases and J 5 bases, leaving 7 bases between the germline ends. The DNA for the CDR3 is TGTGCCAGCAGGAGCGGGACTGAAGCTTTCTTT. This sequence encodes CASRSGTEAFF.

The genes are TRBV7-9 and TRBJ2-7, with 11 bases matching TRBD2. The germline V gene encodes CDR1 SEHNR and CDR2 FQNEAQ (reference sequence). The CDR3 totals 15 residues. V lost 6 bases, J lost 0 bases, and 4 bases stayed unmatched. CDR3 in amino acids: CASRAGTSGSYEQYF. DNA for the CDR3: TGTGCCAGCAGAGCAGGGACTAGCGGCTCCTACGAGCAGTACTTC.

The chain has TRBV4-1 and TRBJ2-1, with a weak D call TRBD1 (6 bases). The CDR3 has 17 residues. V dropped 0 bases and J dropped 4 bases, with 16 bases sitting between them. In germline, CDR1 is MGHRA, CDR2 YSYEKL. The CDR3 reads CASSQDPGTLPYNEQFF. CDR3 sequence (DNA): TGCGCCAGCAGCCAAGACCCCGGGACACTTCCATACAATGAGCAGTTCTTC.

The V and J genes are TRBV6-4 and TRBJ1-6, with 9 bases fitting TRBD1. V was pared by 3 bases and J by 9 bases, with 9 bases of the junction left unmatched. The CDR3 has 16 residues. Germline V gene sequence: CDR1 MRHNA, CDR2 SNTAGT. The CDR3 protein is CASSEFPGTGISPLHF. The DNA for the CDR3 is TGTGCCAGCAGTGAATTCCCCGGGACAGGGATTTCACCCCTCCACTTT.

The genes are TRBV9 and TRBJ2-3; 9 bases fit TRBD1. The CDR3 totals 15 residues. The germline CDR1 and CDR2 sequences are SGDLS and YYNGEE. Losses at the gene ends were 4 bases for V and 3 bases for J; bases not matched to a gene: 6. The CDR3 sequence: CASSPRGTGTDTQYF. CDR3 DNA sequence: TGTGCCAGCAGCCCCCGAGGGACAGGGACAGATACGCAGTATTTT.

This clone was found a few times. V gene TRBV7-9 combines with J gene TRBJ1-1; TRBD1 agrees at 9 bases. Trimming took 5 bases from V and 4 from J; bases not matched to a gene: 11. Germline CDR1 SEHNR, CDR2 FQNEAQ (reference sequence). The CDR3 spans 16 residues. The CDR3 loop reads CASSPQPPTGGTEAFF. CDR3 in DNA: TGTGCCAGCAGCCCGCAACCACCGACAGGGGGCACTGAAGCTTTCTTT.